Sequencing of this T cell receptor (beta chain) was carried out in a study of radiation and T cells in renal cell carcinoma. Study results and limitations: In blood, top tumor clones expanded by 2 weeks, shrinking by 4.

Note on this clone: The target antigen is unknown.

Time point reported: blood 4 weeks post-SBRT, at nephrectomy. Treatment specified: 15 Gy SBRT to primary tumor, nephrectomy 4 weeks later. Nephrectomy followed 15 Gy stereotactic body radiation by 4 weeks. Radiation-treated patients gave blood at baseline, week 2 and week 4. This renal cell carcinoma was of the clear cell type. Method: immunoSEQ multiplex PCR; TCRdb's copy keeps in-frame clones and lacks some. The sample holds about 170,000 clones; around 90% are singletons and the top ten take about 11%. The CDR3 is 15 amino acids. With V trimmed by 6 bases and J by 3 bases, 7 bases remained unmatched. Germline V CDR1 and CDR2: KGHSH, LQKENI.

The chain couples TRBV18 to TRBJ1-2; the match to TRBD1 covers 10 bases. Source: blood, taken from a patient whose treatment included radiotherapy and nephrectomy. This TCR derives from a woman in her 50s with renal cell carcinoma. As DNA, the CDR3 is TGTGCCAGCTCCGCAGACAGGGGGCTGTACTATGGCTACACCTTC. This codes for CASSADRGLYYGYTF.